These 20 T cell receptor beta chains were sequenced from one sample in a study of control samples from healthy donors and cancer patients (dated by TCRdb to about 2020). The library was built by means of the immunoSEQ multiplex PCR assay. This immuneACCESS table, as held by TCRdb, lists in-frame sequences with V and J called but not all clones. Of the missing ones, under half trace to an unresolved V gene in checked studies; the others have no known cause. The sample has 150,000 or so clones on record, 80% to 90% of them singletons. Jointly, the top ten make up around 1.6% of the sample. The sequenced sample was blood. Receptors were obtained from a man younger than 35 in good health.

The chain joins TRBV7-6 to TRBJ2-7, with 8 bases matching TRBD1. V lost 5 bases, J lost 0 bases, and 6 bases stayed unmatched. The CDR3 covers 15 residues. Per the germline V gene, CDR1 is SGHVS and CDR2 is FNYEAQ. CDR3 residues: CASSPSTGGSYEQYF. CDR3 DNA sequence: TGTGCCAGCAGCCCGTCCACAGGGGGCTCCTACGAGCAGTACTTC.

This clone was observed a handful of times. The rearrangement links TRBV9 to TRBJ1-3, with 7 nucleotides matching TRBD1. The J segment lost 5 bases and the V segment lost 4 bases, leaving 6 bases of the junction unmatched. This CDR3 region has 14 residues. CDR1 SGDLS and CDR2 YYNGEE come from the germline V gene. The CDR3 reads CASSSQGTRNTIYF. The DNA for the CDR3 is TGTGCCAGCAGCTCACAGGGGACTCGAAACACCATATATTTT.

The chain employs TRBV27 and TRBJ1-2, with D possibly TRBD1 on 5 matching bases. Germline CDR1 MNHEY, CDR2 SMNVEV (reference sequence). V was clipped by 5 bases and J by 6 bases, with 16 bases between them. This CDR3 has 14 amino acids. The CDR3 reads CASSPRGHGNGYTF. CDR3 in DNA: TGTGCCAGCAGTCCCCGTGGACATGGGAATGGCTACACCTTC.

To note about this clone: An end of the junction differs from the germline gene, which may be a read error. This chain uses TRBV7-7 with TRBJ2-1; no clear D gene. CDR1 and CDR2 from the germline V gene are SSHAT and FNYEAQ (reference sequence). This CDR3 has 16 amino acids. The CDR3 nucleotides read TGTGCTAGCAGCTTAGGATTGGGTGACCTTTCCGATGAGCAGTTCTTC. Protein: CASSLGLGDLSDEQFF.

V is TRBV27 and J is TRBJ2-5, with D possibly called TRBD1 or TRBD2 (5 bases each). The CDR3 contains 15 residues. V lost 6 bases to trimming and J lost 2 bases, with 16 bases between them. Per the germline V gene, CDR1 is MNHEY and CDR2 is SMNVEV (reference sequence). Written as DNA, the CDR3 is TGTGCCAGCAGGGGGACCTTCTCCGGGCAAGAGACCCAGTACTTC. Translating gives CASRGTFSGQETQYF.

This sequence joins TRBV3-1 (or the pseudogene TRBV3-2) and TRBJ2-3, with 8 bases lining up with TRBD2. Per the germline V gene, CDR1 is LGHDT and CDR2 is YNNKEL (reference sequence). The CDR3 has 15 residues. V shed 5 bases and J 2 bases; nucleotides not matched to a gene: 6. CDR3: CASSEAGAFTDTQYF. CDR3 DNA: TGTGCCAGCAGCGAAGCGGGGGCCTTCACAGATACGCAGTATTTT.

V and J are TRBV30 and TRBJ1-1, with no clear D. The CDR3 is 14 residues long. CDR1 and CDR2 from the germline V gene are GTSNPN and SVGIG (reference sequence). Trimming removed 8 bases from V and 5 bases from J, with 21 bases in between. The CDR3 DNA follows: TGTGCCGGAGGGTTATCGCCGCTCGGAACTGAAGCTTTCTTT. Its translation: CAGGLSPLGTEAFF.

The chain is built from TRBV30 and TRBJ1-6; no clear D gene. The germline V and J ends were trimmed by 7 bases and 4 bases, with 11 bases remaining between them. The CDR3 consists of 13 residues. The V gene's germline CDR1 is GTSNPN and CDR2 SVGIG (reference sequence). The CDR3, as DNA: TGTGCCTCCAGTGGAGGGTATAATTCACCCCTCCACTTT. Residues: CASSGGYNSPLHF.

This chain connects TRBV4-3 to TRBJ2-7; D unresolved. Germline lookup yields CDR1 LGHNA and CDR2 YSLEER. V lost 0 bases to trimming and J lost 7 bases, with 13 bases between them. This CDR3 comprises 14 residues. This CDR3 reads CASSQDSGSLEQYF. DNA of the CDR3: TGCGCCAGCAGCCAAGATTCCGGGTCCCTAGAGCAGTACTTC.

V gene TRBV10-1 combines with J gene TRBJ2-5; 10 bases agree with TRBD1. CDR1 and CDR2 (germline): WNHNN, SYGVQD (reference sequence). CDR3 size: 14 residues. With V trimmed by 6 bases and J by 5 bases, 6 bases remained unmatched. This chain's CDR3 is CASSPRQGAETQYF. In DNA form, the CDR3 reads TGCGCCAGCAGCCCTCGACAGGGGGCCGAGACCCAGTACTTC.

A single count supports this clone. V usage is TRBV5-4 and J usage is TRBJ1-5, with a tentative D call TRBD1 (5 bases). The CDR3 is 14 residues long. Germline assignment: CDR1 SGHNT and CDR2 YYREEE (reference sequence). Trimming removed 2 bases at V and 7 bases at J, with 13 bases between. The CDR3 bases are TGTGCCAGCAGCTTAGGAGGTGGGGACCAGCCCCAGCATTTT. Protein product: CASSLGGGDQPQHF. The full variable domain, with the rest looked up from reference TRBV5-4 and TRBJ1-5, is ETGVTQSPTHLIKTRGQQVTLRCSSQSGHNTVSWYQQALGQGPQFIFQYYREEENGRGNFPPRFSGLQFPNYSSELNVNALELDDSALYLCASSLGGGDQPQHFGDGTRLSIL.

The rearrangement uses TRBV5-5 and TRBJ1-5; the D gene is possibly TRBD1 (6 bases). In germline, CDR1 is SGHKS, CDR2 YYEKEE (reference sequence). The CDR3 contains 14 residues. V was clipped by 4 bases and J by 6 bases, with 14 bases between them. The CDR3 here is CASSVRGGGQPQHF. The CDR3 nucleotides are TGTGCCAGCAGCGTCCGGGGGGGCGGTCAGCCCCAGCATTTT.

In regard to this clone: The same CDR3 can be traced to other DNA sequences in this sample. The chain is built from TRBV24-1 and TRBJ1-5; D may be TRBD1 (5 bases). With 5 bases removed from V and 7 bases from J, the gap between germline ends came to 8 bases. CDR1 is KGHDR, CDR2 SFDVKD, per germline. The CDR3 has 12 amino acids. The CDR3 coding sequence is TGTGCCACCAGTGGGGGGGGACAGCCCCAGCATTTT. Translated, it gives CATSGGGQPQHF.

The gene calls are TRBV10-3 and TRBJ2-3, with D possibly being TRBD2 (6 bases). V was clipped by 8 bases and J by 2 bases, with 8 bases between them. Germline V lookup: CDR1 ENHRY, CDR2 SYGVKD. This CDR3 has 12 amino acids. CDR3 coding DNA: TGTGCCATCGGGGGGTACACAGATACGCAGTATTTT. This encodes CAIGGYTDTQYF.

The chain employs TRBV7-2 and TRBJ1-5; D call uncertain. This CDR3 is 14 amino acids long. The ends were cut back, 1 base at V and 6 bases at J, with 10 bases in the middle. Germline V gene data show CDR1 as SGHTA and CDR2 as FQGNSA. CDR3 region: CASSLGEWFQPQHF. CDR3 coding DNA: TGTGCCAGCAGCTTAGGAGAATGGTTTCAGCCCCAGCATTTT.

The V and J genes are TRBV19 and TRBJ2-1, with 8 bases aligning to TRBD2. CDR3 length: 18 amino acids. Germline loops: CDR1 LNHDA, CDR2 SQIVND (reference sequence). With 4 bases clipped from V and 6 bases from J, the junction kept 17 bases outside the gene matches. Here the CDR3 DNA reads TGTGCCAGTAGTACCGCGCCTTCAGGTAGCGGGGAGGGCAATGAGCAGTTCTTC. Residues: CASSTAPSGSGEGNEQFF.

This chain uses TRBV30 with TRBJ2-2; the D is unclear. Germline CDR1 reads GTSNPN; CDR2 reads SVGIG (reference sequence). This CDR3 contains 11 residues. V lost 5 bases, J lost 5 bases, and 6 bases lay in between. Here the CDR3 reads CAWGSTGELFF. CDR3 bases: TGTGCCTGGGGATCAACCGGGGAGCTGTTTTTT.

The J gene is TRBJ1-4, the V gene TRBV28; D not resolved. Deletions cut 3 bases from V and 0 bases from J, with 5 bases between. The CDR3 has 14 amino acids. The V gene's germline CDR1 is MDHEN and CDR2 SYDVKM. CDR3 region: CASSFTATNEKLFF. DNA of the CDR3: TGTGCCAGCAGTTTTACAGCAACTAATGAAAAACTGTTTTTT.

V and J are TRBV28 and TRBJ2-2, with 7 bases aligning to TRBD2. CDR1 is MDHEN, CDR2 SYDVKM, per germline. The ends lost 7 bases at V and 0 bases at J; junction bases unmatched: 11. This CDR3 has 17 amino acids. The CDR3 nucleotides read TGTGCCAGCAAAGTTTTCGGCGGGGGAGCGAACACCGGGGAGCTGTTTTTT. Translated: CASKVFGGGANTGELFF.

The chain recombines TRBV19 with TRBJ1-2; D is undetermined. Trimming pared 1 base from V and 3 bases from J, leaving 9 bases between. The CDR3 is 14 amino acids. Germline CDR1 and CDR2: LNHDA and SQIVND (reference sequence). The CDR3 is CASSIGARDYGYTF. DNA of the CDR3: TGTGCCAGTAGTATAGGGGCGCGTGACTATGGCTACACCTTC.